One sample yielded the 4 T cell receptor beta chains listed below, sequenced in a study of Ad26.COV2.S vaccination and SARS-CoV-2 variants (dated by TCRdb to 2020 to 2022). The sample's treatment or condition label is to be understood as: roughly 19 received Ad26.COV2.S at low or high dose, single or two shots; 5 received placebo; per-sample allocation not given. Repertoires of vaccine and placebo recipients were sequenced from samples taken on day 63 after the first injection. Library prep was done by the immunoSEQ multiplex PCR assay. TCRdb took over this immuneACCESS table, retaining in-frame rearrangements with V and J assigned. Such tables are incomplete; in checked studies, under half of the missing clones stem from an unresolved V gene, and the remainder is unexplained. The sample includes about 680,000 clones, with roughly 90% observed a single time. The leading ten clones occupy about 1.5% of the sample.

This specimen was peripheral blood, taken in a trial of Ad26.COV2.S vaccine versus placebo. The origin of the receptors is a person between 18 and 60 years old who received the Ad26.COV2.S COVID-19 vaccine or a placebo.

The chain employs TRBV27 and TRBJ1-6, with 7 positions matching TRBD1. CDR1 and CDR2 from the germline V gene are MNHEY and SMNVEV (reference sequence). V shed 4 bases, J shed 7 bases, and the junction held 7 bases outside the gene matches. The CDR3 is 15 amino acids. CDR3 nucleotide sequence: TGTGCCAGCAGTTCATACAGGGGCCGCAATTCACCCCTCCACTTT. Protein sequence: CASSSYRGRNSPLHF.

This clone appeared once. Additional DNA sequences in this sample encode the identical CDR3. The chain is built from TRBV12-3 or TRBV12-4 and TRBJ2-5, with D unclear. The V end lost 3 bases, the J end lost 5 bases, and 7 bases lay between the germline ends. CDR3 length equals 12 residues. Here the CDR3 DNA reads TGTGCCAGCAGTTTGCAAGAGGAGACCCAGTACTTC. It translates to CASSLQEETQYF.

V gene TRBV5-6 combines with J gene TRBJ2-5; tentatively, D is TRBD2 (7 bases). The CDR3 sequence is 16 residues long. Trimming took off 2 bases at V and 2 bases at J, with 16 bases between the two ends. CDR1 is SGHDT, CDR2 YYEEEE, per germline. The CDR3 nucleotides read TGTGCCAGCAGCTTCCTCGGGGGGCTACGGCAAGAGACCCAGTACTTC. Translated: CASSFLGGLRQETQYF.

The CDR3 DNA is TGCGCCAGCAGTCCACGACCGCCAGGGGGCCGTAATAGCAATCAGCCCCAGCATTTT. This translates into CASSPRPPGGRNSNQPQHF. The J gene is TRBJ1-5, the V gene TRBV23-1; TRBD1 matches 8 bases. TRBV23-1 counts as an open reading frame of uncertain function. The CDR3 loop spans 19 amino acids. V gave up 4 bases and J gave up 0 bases; unmatched junction bases: 14.